Below, 12 T cell receptor beta chains from the same sample are listed, as sequenced in a study of radiotherapy plus CTLA-4 blockade in lung cancer. Sequencing was performed with immunoSEQ multiplex PCR; in TCRdb, only in-frame clones are kept and a portion is missing. The sample consists of under 50,000 clones, 80% to 90% of them appearing once. The sequencing used peripheral blood, collected from a patient treated with radiotherapy plus ipilimumab. Receptor source: a human donor with non-small cell lung cancer whose response to radiotherapy plus ipilimumab could not be evaluated.

DNA for the CDR3: TGCGCCAGCAGTGGAGGCGACACAGATACGCAGTATTTT. This translates into CASSGGDTDTQYF. The rearrangement links TRBV10-2 to TRBJ2-3; D call uncertain. The germline V gene has CDR1 WSHSY and CDR2 SAAADI. With 4 bases removed from V and 2 bases from J, the gap between germline ends came to 7 bases. The CDR3 is made up of 13 amino acids.

CDR3 DNA sequence: TGTGCCAGCAGTGACCTAGCGGGAGTGGAGCAGTTCTTC. As protein: CASSDLAGVEQFF. The V and J genes are TRBV2 and TRBJ2-1, with 10 bases matching TRBD2. Germline CDR1 reads SNHLY; CDR2 reads FYNNEI. This CDR3 spans 13 amino acids. Unmatched junction bases numbered 3, after V lost 3 bases and J lost 10 bases.

V usage is TRBV6-4 and J usage is TRBJ1-2, with D tentatively TRBD1 (5 bases). Germline V CDR1 and CDR2: MRHNA, SNTAGT. Between the trimmed V and J ends, which lost 6 bases and 4 bases, there was a span of 18 bases. The CDR3 runs 15 residues. This chain's CDR3 is CASSETQGLIYGYTF. The CDR3 coding sequence is TGTGCCAGCAGCGAAACCCAGGGCTTAATCTATGGCTACACCTTC.

The chain employs TRBV4-2 and TRBJ2-3; 10 bases align to TRBD2. Trimming took 6 bases from V and 6 from J; bases not matched to a gene: 9. The CDR3 runs 15 residues. The germline gives CDR1 LGHNA, CDR2 YNFKEQ. The CDR3 loop is CASSTGSGGVDTQYF. The CDR3 coding sequence is TGTGCCAGCAGTACGGGGAGCGGGGGGGTGGATACGCAGTATTTT.

The chain couples TRBV6-5 to TRBJ1-5; TRBD1 agrees at 7 bases. The CDR3 is 13 amino acids. Germline V gene sequence: CDR1 MNHEY, CDR2 SVGAGI. J was trimmed by 4 bases and V by 8 bases; bases with no gene match: 5. CDR3 loop: CASAGTVNQPQHF. CDR3 coding DNA: TGTGCCAGCGCCGGGACAGTAAATCAGCCCCAGCATTTT.

V and J are TRBV11-3 and TRBJ2-1; 7 bases map to TRBD1. Germline-derived CDR1 and CDR2 are SGHNT and YENEEA. The CDR3 is 16 residues long. The V and J ends lost 5 bases and 8 bases, in that order; junction bases with no gene match: 15. The CDR3, as DNA: TGTGCCAGCAGCCCAAACAGGGGTAGGGCTAGGGATGAGCAGTTCTTC. Encoded protein: CASSPNRGRARDEQFF. The full variable domain, in which reference TRBV11-3 and TRBJ2-1 provide the parts outside the CDR3, is EAGVVQSPRYKIIEKKQPVAFWCNPISGHNTLYWYLQNLGQGPELLIRYENEEAVDDSQLPKDRFSAERLKGVDSTLKIQPAELGDSAVYLCASSPNRGRARDEQFFGPGTRLTVL.

V and J are TRBV11-3 and TRBJ1-1, with unresolved D. Trimming removed 4 bases at V and 3 bases at J, with 9 bases between. The CDR3 is made up of 13 amino acids. CDR1 and CDR2 from the germline V gene are SGHNT and YENEEA. The chain's CDR3 is CASSSRLDTEAFF. Here the CDR3 DNA reads TGTGCCAGCAGCTCGCGGCTGGACACTGAAGCTTTCTTT.

V is TRBV2 and J is TRBJ2-7, with D maybe TRBD1 (5 bases). Trimming cost V 8 bases and J 0 bases, with 11 bases left between them. Germline V gives CDR1 SNHLY, CDR2 FYNNEI. The CDR3 totals 13 residues. In DNA form, the CDR3 reads TGTGCCAGCTCTGTCCAGGGCTCCTACGAGCAGTACTTC. Amino acid sequence: CASSVQGSYEQYF.

The chain joins TRBV6-5 to TRBJ2-7, with D possibly being TRBD1 (5 bases). Trimming took 4 bases from V and 4 from J, leaving 20 bases between them. This CDR3 contains 16 residues. Germline V gene lookup returns CDR1 MNHEY and CDR2 SVGAGI. CDR3 residues: CASSFFPTSQGYEQYF. The CDR3 DNA follows: TGTGCCAGCAGTTTCTTTCCGACCAGCCAGGGATACGAGCAGTACTTC.

V usage is TRBV28 and J usage is TRBJ1-1; TRBD1 is a possible D gene (6 bases). Trimming removed 4 bases at V and 2 bases at J, with 14 bases between. CDR1 and CDR2 (germline): MDHEN, SYDVKM. The CDR3 contains 15 residues. CDR3 coding DNA: TGTGCCAGCAGTTCCCAGACAGGCGGAAACACTGAAGCTTTCTTT. It yields the protein CASSSQTGGNTEAFF.

The chain couples TRBV6-8 to TRBJ2-3, with D possibly being TRBD1 (5 bases). The CDR3 consists of 16 residues. V dropped 6 bases and J dropped 7 bases, with 23 bases sitting between them. Germline V gives CDR1 MNHGY, CDR2 SAAAGT. CDR3 loop: CASRSAKGQRMNTQYF. Here the CDR3 DNA reads TGTGCCAGCAGGTCGGCTAAGGGGCAGCGAATGAATACGCAGTATTTT.

The J gene is TRBJ2-2, the V gene TRBV7-9; D gene uncertain. The V and J ends lost 5 bases and 6 bases respectively, with 19 bases between them. There are 16 residues in the CDR3. In germline, CDR1 is SEHNR, CDR2 FQNEAQ (reference sequence). The CDR3 region is CASSLTQNLRPGELFF. The CDR3 DNA follows: TGTGCCAGCAGCCTGACTCAAAACTTAAGGCCCGGGGAGCTGTTTTTT.